Listed below are T cell receptor beta chains from one sample, sequenced in a study of blood T cells in healthy people across ages. TCRdb called the 5' RACE reads again in MiXCR, with one record for every CDR3 protein. The profile covers nearly 800,000 distinct CDR3 sequences, with more than 50% appearing a single time and approximately 24% taken by the ten largest. Specimen: blood. These receptors came from a man aged 35-49 years in good health. The CDR3 runs from the conserved cysteine through the conserved F or W. The D gene is left open where the match is weak. Some rows have no size entry. The others give once, few or many, or a class for an expanded clone.

d_call,j_call,clone_size,v_call,cdr3_aa,cdr3_nt
NA,TRBJ2-2,NA,TRBV9,CASSTPNTGELFF,TGTGCCAGCAGCACTCCTAACACCGGGGAGCTGTTTTTT
NA,TRBJ1-1,NA,TRBV12-3/TRBV12-4,CASGHRTENTEAFF,TGTGCCAGCGGGCATAGGACGGAGAACACTGAAGCTTTCTTT
NA,TRBJ2-2,few,TRBV20-1,CSARDSRGTGELFF,TGCAGTGCTAGAGATTCAAGAGGAACTGGGGAGCTGTTTTTT
NA,TRBJ1-4,NA,TRBV7-9,CASSLAIGGEKLFF,TGTGCCAGCAGCTTAGCGATAGGAGGTGAAAAACTGTTTTTT
NA,TRBJ1-5,NA,TRBV4-3,CASSQDWQGPQPQHF,TGCGCCAGCAGCCAAGATTGGCAGGGCCCGCAGCCCCAGCATTTT
NA,TRBJ1-2,NA,TRBV28,CATAHYGYTF,TGTGCCACCGCTCACTATGGCTACACCTTC
NA,TRBJ2-5,NA,TRBV12-3/TRBV12-4,CASSFKGETQYF,TGTGCCAGCAGTTTTAAGGGAGAGACCCAGTACTTC
NA,TRBJ2-1,NA,TRBV7-2,CASSLGVGGKSNEQFF,TGTGCCAGCAGCTTAGGGGTGGGAGGCAAAAGCAATGAGCAGTTCTTC
TRBD1,TRBJ1-6,NA,TRBV28,CASSPLDRANSPLHF,TGTGCCAGCAGTCCCCTCGACAGGGCGAATTCACCCCTCCACTTT
NA,TRBJ2-1,NA,TRBV3-1,CASSPRHGEQFF,TGTGCCAGCAGCCCCCGACACGGTGAGCAGTTCTTC
NA,TRBJ1-5,NA,TRBV5-1,CASSPTPLTAYSNQPQHF,TGCGCCAGCAGCCCGACACCTCTTACAGCCTATAGCAATCAGCCCCAGCATTTT
NA,TRBJ2-1,NA,TRBV20-1,CSARDNWDRETHSEQFF,TGCAGTGCTAGAGATAATTGGGACCGAGAGACTCACAGTGAGCAGTTCTTC
NA,TRBJ1-4,few,TRBV5-5,CASSLAPSDKGEKLFF,TGTGCCAGCAGCTTGGCCCCGTCCGACAAGGGTGAAAAACTGTTTTTT
NA,TRBJ1-1,NA,TRBV5-1,CASSLEYRNTEAFF,TGCGCCAGCAGCCTGGAGTATCGGAACACTGAAGCTTTCTTT
NA,TRBJ2-3,NA,TRBV20-1,CSAPPFGASDTQYF,TGCAGTGCCCCCCCGTTCGGGGCTTCAGATACGCAGTATTTT
TRBD1,TRBJ1-2,NA,TRBV27,CASSARPGQGRGFYGYTF,TGTGCCAGCAGTGCCCGTCCGGGACAGGGCAGGGGGTTCTATGGCTACACTTTC
NA,TRBJ1-1,NA,TRBV28,CASSPLGGPGEAFF,TGTGCCAGCAGTCCCCTCGGGGGCCCGGGTGAAGCTTTCTTT
NA,TRBJ2-2,NA,TRBV15,CATSRDRLAGELFF,TGTGCCACCAGCAGAGATCGGCTAGCCGGGGAGCTGTTTTTT
NA,TRBJ2-6,many,TRBV20-1,CSAPEGISGANVLTF,TGCAGTGCTCCTGAGGGGATCTCTGGGGCCAACGTCCTGACTTTC
TRBD2,TRBJ2-1,once,TRBV27,CASSFVSGSTYNEQFF,TGTGCCAGCAGTTTTGTAAGCGGGAGCACCTACAATGAGCAGTTCTTC
NA,TRBJ2-4,few,TRBV6-1,CASSEESTVGYRIQYF,TGTGCCAGCAGTGAAGAGAGCACAGTCGGATACAGGATTCAGTACTTC
NA,TRBJ1-4,once,TRBV29-1,CSAAGGTNEKLFF,TGCAGCGCGGCCGGGGGAACTAATGAAAAACTGTTTTTT
NA,TRBJ1-5,NA,TRBV5-1,CASSLDGVSNQPQHF,TGCGCCAGCAGCTTGGACGGAGTTAGCAATCAGCCCCAGCATTTT
NA,TRBJ2-7,few,TRBV12-3/TRBV12-4,CASSPVTSSYEQYF,TGTGCCAGCAGTCCCGTCACGAGCTCCTACGAGCAGTACTTC
TRBD1,TRBJ2-7,NA,TRBV5-5,CASSPGDSTYEQYF,TGTGCCAGCAGCCCCGGGGACAGCACCTACGAGCAGTACTTC
NA,TRBJ2-4,few,TRBV5-6,CASSLAWQGALAKNIQYF,TGTGCCAGCAGCTTGGCCTGGCAGGGAGCACTAGCCAAAAACATTCAGTACTTC
NA,TRBJ2-3,NA,TRBV10-3,CAISEPTDTQYF,TGTGCCATCAGTGAGCCGACAGATACGCAGTATTTT
NA,TRBJ2-7,NA,TRBV6-1,CASSEINYEQYF,TGTGCCAGCAGTGAGATCAACTACGAGCAGTACTTC
NA,TRBJ2-1,few,TRBV14,CASSQVFSSAASSYNEQFF,TGTGCCAGCAGCCAAGTATTTTCATCCGCCGCAAGCTCCTACAATGAGCAGTTCTTC
NA,TRBJ1-4,few,TRBV5-1,CASSLEGGSRKKLFF,TGCGCCAGCAGCTTGGAGGGGGGAAGTCGAAAAAAACTGTTTTTT
TRBD1,TRBJ1-4,NA,TRBV7-9,CASSQGRTGNNEKLFF,TGTGCCAGCAGCCAAGGCCGGACAGGGAATAATGAAAAACTGTTTTTT
TRBD1,TRBJ1-5,few,TRBV6-2/TRBV6-3,CASSYSGQGHQPQHF,TGTGCCAGCAGTTACTCCGGACAGGGCCATCAGCCCCAGCATTTT
NA,TRBJ2-7,NA,TRBV29-1,CSVRQGGGSYEQYF,TGCAGCGTCCGACAGGGCGGGGGCTCCTACGAGCAGTACTTC
TRBD1,TRBJ2-5,once,TRBV20-1,CSARPGTGQETQYF,TGCAGTGCTAGGCCCGGGACAGGCCAAGAGACCCAGTACTTC
NA,TRBJ2-7,NA,TRBV28,CASSLTNTYEQYF,TGTGCCAGCAGTTTAACTAATACCTACGAGCAGTACTTC
NA,TRBJ1-1,NA,TRBV7-2,CASSPGPRQLNTEAFF,TGTGCCAGCAGCCCGGGACCCCGACAGCTAAACACTGAAGCTTTCTTT
NA,TRBJ2-1,NA,TRBV7-9,CASSLRGISYNEQFF,TGTGCCAGCAGCCTTCGGGGTATCTCCTACAATGAGCAGTTCTTC
TRBD1,TRBJ1-1,NA,TRBV28,CASREVGQGGTEAFF,TGTGCCAGCAGAGAGGTAGGACAGGGAGGGACTGAAGCTTTCTTT
NA,TRBJ2-1,many,TRBV28,CASSLSYNEQFF,TGTGCCAGCAGTTTATCTTACAATGAGCAGTTCTTC
NA,TRBJ2-5,NA,TRBV6-6,CASSYSPPGMGETQYF,TGTGCCAGCAGTTACTCCCCTCCGGGGATGGGAGAGACCCAGTACTTC
NA,TRBJ2-3,NA,TRBV18,CASSPTVPSTDTQYF,TGTGCCAGCTCACCGACAGTACCTAGCACAGATACGCAGTATTTT
TRBD2,TRBJ2-1,few,TRBV20-1,CSARSPLGGANNEQFF,TGCAGTGCTAGAAGCCCCCTGGGAGGGGCGAACAATGAGCAGTTCTTC
TRBD1,TRBJ1-2,NA,TRBV20-1,CSANQNRDRGLADYGYTF,TGCAGTGCTAACCAGAACCGGGACAGGGGGCTGGCGGACTATGGCTACACCTTC